The clone carrying this TCR beta chain was counted only a few times. Its antigen remains unidentified. This entry is derived from a study of CD8+ T cells in alopecia areata. Extracted from the samples, RNA was reverse transcribed into cDNA to serve as the sequencing template. Some clones are missing from TCRdb's copy, which holds only in-frame ones; the method was immunoSEQ multiplex PCR. The sample has some 160,000 clones; around 71% are singletons. Treatment given: oral pan-JAK inhibitor, 5-10 mg twice daily. Study-wide results and caveats: Under tofacitinib, fewer expanded CD8+ clones appeared among the top 100 scalp clones. Just one nonresponder means the tie between baseline CD8+ expansion and response stays uncertain. In lesional scalp, particularly from alopecia totalis/universalis, clonality was higher than in normal scalp.

Germline CDR1 SQVTM, CDR2 ANQGSEA. The CDR3 has 10 residues. The rearrangement uses TRBV29-1 and TRBJ2-5; D gene ambiguous. The DNA end is a closer match to TRBJ2-7, so the J assignment may be wrong. The TCR originated in a human donor with alopecia areata. Sequencing was performed on CD4+ T cells sorted from blood, taken at week 4, from a patient treated with tofacitinib. The CDR3 DNA is TGCAGCGTTGGGGACTACGAGCAGTACTTC. The encoded protein is CSVGDYEQYF.